The clone carrying this TCR beta chain has at least ten counts. The CDR3 loop spans 16 amino acids. With V trimmed by 0 bases and J by 3 bases, 1 base remained unmatched. CDR1 and CDR2 from the germline V gene are SGHDT and YYEEEE. This entry belongs to a study of T-cell reconstitution after alpha-beta-depleted transplantation in children. As it was prepared, the TCRbeta library received unique molecular identifiers. MiXCR, run by TCRdb on the PCR reads, gives a single entry per CDR3 protein. The data hold about 370,000 distinct CDR3 sequences, with around 21% observed a single time. The receptor's source is a human donor who donated a stem cell graft to a child with acute myeloid leukemia. The chain couples TRBV5-6 to TRBJ2-2; 11 nucleotides align to TRBD2. This sample comprised PBMCs from the stem cell graft donor, obtained from the stem cell graft. CDR3 amino acids: CASSLELAGDTGELFF. For the CDR3, the DNA is TGTGCCAGCAGCTTGGAACTAGCGGGAGACACCGGGGAGCTGTTTTTT.